This T cell receptor beta chain was found in a study of shared clonotypes between healthy human individuals. A remark on this clone: Its antigen remains unidentified.

Findings and caveats of the study: Sharing of clonotypes among donors was expected to vary with sequencing depth. Some naive CD4 clonotypes, 5% to 5.5%, turned up in common across four donors.

This table comes from immunoSEQ multiplex PCR, and its TCRdb copy is limited to in-frame clones, with some not included. This table has 2 million to 3 million clones, more than 80% appearing once. Per the germline V gene, CDR1 is MNHNS and CDR2 is SASEGT. Trimming left V 3 bases short and J 9 bases short, with 9 bases between. This CDR3 spans 13 amino acids. Material: naive CD4+ T cells sorted from blood. Subset: CD45RA+ positively selected. The clonotype was recovered from a man aged 18 to 35 in good health. The V and J genes are TRBV6-1 and TRBJ1-6; D is undetermined. CDR3 DNA: TGTGCCAGCAGTGACGGCAGCCCTTCACCCCTCCACTTT. This translates into CASSDGSPSPLHF.